The clone carrying this T cell receptor (beta chain) was found once. This sample was included in a study of blood T cell repertoires in COVID-19. Authors' methods: Estimates of nucleated cell counts were drawn from the amplification of reference gene primers. Data came from immunoSEQ multiplex PCR; TCRdb stores just in-frame clones and leaves some out. V and J calls and clone size are those listed in that table; D and trimming were worked out from the DNA. Of under 200,000 clones listed, around nine tenths are singletons. The study counted Cohort 3 donors as recovered given two negative PCRs, clearance, or symptom resolution. With V trimmed by 2 bases and J by 6 bases, 11 bases remained unmatched. This CDR3 has 16 amino acids. Germline CDR1 reads MNHEY; CDR2 reads SVGAGI.

This sequence was found in a woman aged 18-35 years who had recovered from COVID-19. The chain uses TRBV6-5 and TRBJ2-7; 9 bases are shared with TRBD1. The sample comprised PBMCs or T cells enriched from blood (not recorded which). CDR3 residues: CASSYPSTGGPGEQYF. The CDR3 DNA reads as TGTGCCAGCAGTTACCCTTCGACAGGGGGGCCGGGCGAGCAGTACTTC.